The rows below give T cell receptor beta chains drawn from one sample of a study of blood T cell repertoires in COVID-19. Using immunoSEQ multiplex PCR, the repertoire was profiled, and TCRdb retains in-frame clones only, with some absent. This table has around 240,000 clones, 70% to 85% appearing once. Sequenced: peripheral blood. The receptors were sampled from a woman of 80 years or more with acute or convalescent COVID-19. The CDR3 runs from the conserved cysteine through the conserved F or W. A D gene is named only where the DNA matches it firmly. Where a row states a size, it is once, few, many or the class of an expanded clone; other rows omit it.

clone size	V gene	J gene	D gene	CDR3 protein	CDR3 DNA
.	TRBV15	TRBJ1-2	TRBD1	CATSNRDRGNYGYTF	TGTGCCACCAGCAATAGGGACAGGGGAAACTATGGCTACACCTTC
.	TRBV5-5	TRBJ1-6	.	CASSLVRSSYNSPLHF	TGTGCCAGCAGCTTGGTTCGGAGCTCCTATAATTCACCCCTCCACTTT
.	TRBV24-1	TRBJ2-1	TRBD1	CATSSQGIVNEQFF	TGTGCCACCAGTTCACAGGGGATCGTGAATGAGCAGTTCTTC
.	TRBV11-2	TRBJ2-5	.	CASSPNAGYQETQYF	TGTGCCAGCAGCCCCAACGCGGGGTACCAAGAGACCCAGTACTTC
.	TRBV15	TRBJ2-7	.	CATSPRGASTYEQYF	TGTGCCACCAGCCCGCGTGGGGCGTCTACCTACGAGCAGTACTTC
.	TRBV2	TRBJ2-1	TRBD1	CASRDRVYNEQFF	TGTGCCAGCCGGGACAGAGTCTACAATGAGCAGTTCTTC
.	TRBV14	TRBJ1-2	.	CASSGYATGNYGYTF	TGTGCCAGCAGCGGCTACGCAACAGGGAACTATGGCTACACCTTC
.	TRBV6-2/TRBV6-3	TRBJ2-1	TRBD1	CASSRTGGMNNEQFF	TGTGCCAGCAGTAGGACAGGGGGTATGAACAATGAGCAGTTCTTC
.	TRBV19	TRBJ1-6	TRBD1	CATSRGRGRGRSPLHF	TGTGCCACCAGTCGGGGCCGCGGCAGGGGGCGTTCACCCCTCCACTTT
.	TRBV5-1	TRBJ2-5	.	CASSFGGVGETQYF	TGCGCCAGCAGCTTCGGGGGAGTAGGGGAGACCCAGTACTTC
.	TRBV5-1	TRBJ2-1	TRBD2	CASSLSGLAELPDEQFF	TGCGCCAGCAGCTTGTCAGGACTAGCGGAGTTGCCAGATGAGCAGTTCTTC
.	TRBV7-2	TRBJ2-3	TRBD2	CASSPRGLAGGQEQYF	TGTGCCAGCAGCCCCCGTGGTCTAGCGGGGGGTCAGGAACAGTATTTT
once	TRBV15	TRBJ1-2	.	CATSRDQRTTNYGYTF	TGTGCCACCAGCAGAGATCAGCGGACCACTAACTATGGCTACACCTTC
.	TRBV12-3/TRBV12-4	TRBJ2-3	.	CASTSTDTQYF	TGTGCCAGCACTAGCACAGATACGCAGTATTTT
.	TRBV7-3	TRBJ2-2	.	CASSPGMNTGELFF	TGTGCCAGCAGCCCCGGGATGAACACCGGGGAGCTGTTTTTT
once	TRBV2	TRBJ2-3	.	CASSDSSLGDTQYF	TGTGCCAGCTCGGACAGCTCCCTTGGAGATACGCAGTATTTT
.	TRBV7-9	TRBJ2-7	TRBD1	CASSPGGLSYEQYF	TGTGCCAGCAGCCCAGGGGGCCTTTCCTACGAGCAGTACTTC
.	TRBV11-3	TRBJ2-3	.	CASSLGMAPDTQYF	TGTGCCAGCAGCTTAGGCATGGCCCCTGATACGCAGTATTTT
few	TRBV24-1	TRBJ2-7	TRBD1	CATSGQGTYEQYF	TGTGCCACCAGCGGACAGGGAACATATGAGCAGTACTTC
.	TRBV5-1	TRBJ2-6	.	CASSSGRSVEANVLTF	TGCGCCAGCAGCTCGGGGAGGTCGGTTGAGGCCAACGTCCTGACTTTC
.	TRBV7-2	TRBJ1-2	TRBD1	CASSPGQGSALYGYTF	TGTGCCAGCAGCCCGGGACAGGGAAGCGCTCTCTATGGCTACACCTTC
.	TRBV7-8	TRBJ1-2	.	CASSAGLRAYGYTF	TGTGCCAGCAGCGCGGGCCTGAGGGCTTATGGCTACACCTTC
.	TRBV6-5	TRBJ1-2	.	CASTRTGSNYGYTF	TGTGCCAGCACCCGAACAGGGTCTAACTATGGCTACACCTTC
.	TRBV5-1	TRBJ1-1	.	CASSLVEGQGEAFF	TGCGCCAGCAGCTTGGTGGAGGGGCAGGGTGAAGCTTTCTTT
.	TRBV6-1	TRBJ2-5	TRBD2	CASSEVQAGGQETQYF	TGTGCCAGCAGTGAAGTTCAAGCGGGGGGTCAAGAGACCCAGTACTTC
.	TRBV27	TRBJ1-1	.	CASSLSAGRTEAFF	TGTGCCAGCAGTTTATCGGCAGGGAGGACTGAAGCTTTCTTT
.	TRBV5-1	TRBJ2-7	.	CASSLVAGSYEQYF	TGCGCCAGCAGCTTGGTGGCAGGTTCCTACGAGCAGTACTTC
.	TRBV7-2	TRBJ2-5	TRBD2	CASRTGTRTETQYF	TGTGCCAGCAGGACCGGGACTAGGACTGAGACCCAGTACTTC
.	TRBV2	TRBJ1-2	TRBD1	CASSGGQGAFGYTF	TGTGCCAGCAGCGGGGGACAGGGGGCATTTGGCTACACCTTC
.	TRBV3-1/TRBV3-2	TRBJ1-3	.	CASSRAQGIGNTIYF	TGTGCCAGCAGCCGAGCACAGGGTATTGGAAACACCATATATTTT
once	TRBV27	TRBJ1-2	.	CASPTPLSHGGYTF	TGTGCCAGCCCGACTCCCCTGTCCCATGGTGGCTACACCTTC
.	TRBV18	TRBJ2-2	.	CASSQNRETGELFF	TGTGCCAGCTCACAGAACAGGGAGACCGGGGAGCTGTTTTTT
.	TRBV7-7	TRBJ2-7	TRBD1	CASSLLPGQGDEQYF	TGTGCCAGCAGCTTGCTTCCGGGACAGGGTGACGAGCAGTACTTC
.	TRBV19	TRBJ1-5	.	CASSIGAYSNQPQHF	TGTGCCAGTAGTATAGGGGCGTATAGCAATCAGCCCCAGCATTTT
.	TRBV28	TRBJ1-3	TRBD1	CASTIKTGGNTIYF	TGTGCCAGCACTATCAAGACAGGGGGAAACACCATATATTTT
.	TRBV19	TRBJ1-1	TRBD1	CASSIGTGVDTEAFF	TGTGCCAGTAGTATAGGAACAGGGGTGGACACTGAAGCTTTCTTT
few	TRBV27	TRBJ1-2	TRBD1	CASRGPGTVYGYTF	TGTGCCAGCAGGGGGCCCGGGACAGTCTATGGCTACACCTTC
.	TRBV5-6	TRBJ2-7	TRBD1	CASSHGTGGLREQYF	TGTGCCAGCAGCCACGGGACAGGGGGTTTGCGCGAGCAGTACTTC
.	TRBV6-5	TRBJ1-4	.	CASRQTTNEKLFF	TGTGCCAGTAGACAGACAACTAATGAAAAACTGTTTTTT
.	TRBV20-1	TRBJ2-5	.	CSAPKSETQYF	TGCAGTGCTCCTAAGAGCGAGACCCAGTACTTC
few	TRBV7-9	TRBJ1-6	.	CASSSRPGQDNSPLHF	TGTGCCAGCAGCTCACGACCGGGACAAGATAATTCACCCCTCCACTTT
once	TRBV10-3	TRBJ2-7	.	CAISEQLPGDYEQYF	TGTGCCATCAGTGAGCAGCTACCAGGGGACTACGAGCAGTACTTC
.	TRBV11-2	TRBJ2-2	.	CASSRLGETGELFF	TGTGCCAGCAGCCGTCTAGGCGAGACCGGGGAGCTGTTTTTT
.	TRBV7-9	TRBJ1-1	TRBD1	CASSYDRGTEAFF	TGTGCCAGCAGCTACGACAGGGGCACTGAAGCTTTCTTT
.	TRBV7-2	TRBJ2-7	TRBD2	CASTGASGDYYEQYF	TGTGCCAGCACCGGCGCTAGCGGAGATTACTACGAGCAGTACTTC
.	TRBV27	TRBJ1-1	.	CASSLRPGRESEAFF	TGTGCCAGCAGTTTAAGACCGGGGCGGGAATCTGAAGCTTTCTTT
once	TRBV6-5	TRBJ1-1	TRBD1	CASTHRDSEAFF	TGTGCCAGCACCCACAGGGACAGTGAAGCTTTCTTT
.	TRBV3-1/TRBV3-2	TRBJ2-7	TRBD2	CASSQPSGRSGAYEQYF	TGTGCCAGCAGCCAACCAAGCGGGAGGTCCGGCGCTTACGAGCAGTACTTC
.	TRBV5-5	TRBJ1-5	.	CASSLAQGLNQPQHF	TGTGCCAGCAGCTTGGCCCAGGGCTTGAATCAGCCCCAGCATTTT